A single sample is the source of the 6 T cell receptor beta chains below, sequenced in a study of T cells in localized non-small cell lung cancer. Using immunoSEQ multiplex PCR, the repertoire was profiled, and TCRdb retains in-frame clones only, with some absent. The sample carries a few thousand clones, roughly 17% recorded once. The specimen comprised lung tumor tissue, sampled before any cancer treatment. The receptors were gathered from a woman aged 40 to 75 with stage II lung adenocarcinoma.

The chain employs TRBV19 and TRBJ2-1, with D hard to call. The length of the CDR3 is 11 residues. The V end was cut by 4 bases, the J end by 6 bases, with 4 bases between. Germline CDR1 is LNHDA and CDR2 is SQIVND (reference sequence). The CDR3 DNA reads as TGTGCCAGTAGTAGCGGCAATGAGCAGTTCTTC. It yields the protein CASSSGNEQFF.

The V and J genes are TRBV6-8 and TRBJ2-1; D remains unclear. Germline CDR1 MNHGY, CDR2 SAAAGT. With 6 bases removed from V and 0 bases from J, the gap between germline ends came to 12 bases. The CDR3 consists of 15 residues. As DNA, the CDR3 is TGTGCCAGCAGGGAAGGGCTCCTCTCCTACAATGAGCAGTTCTTC. Amino acid sequence: CASREGLLSYNEQFF.

This clone ranks as medium-sized (0.01 to 0.1%). The V and J genes are TRBV9 and TRBJ2-3; D is perhaps TRBD2 (6 bases). V was trimmed by 4 bases and J by 7 bases, leaving 16 bases between them. CDR1 and CDR2 (germline): SGDLS, YYNGEE. The CDR3 spans 14 residues. CDR3: CASSIGTGGNTQYF. For the CDR3, the DNA is TGTGCCAGCAGCATCGGGACCGGGGGTAATACGCAGTATTTT.

The chain has TRBV14 and TRBJ2-4; 9 bases fit TRBD1. CDR1 SGHDN and CDR2 FVKESK come from the germline V gene. Losses at the gene ends were 3 bases for V and 8 bases for J; bases not matched to a gene: 8. The CDR3 loop spans 15 amino acids. CDR3: CASSQGQGSSYIQYF. CDR3 nucleotide sequence: TGTGCCAGCAGCCAGGGACAGGGATCTTCGTACATTCAGTACTTC.

The sample holds a few counts of this clone. J is TRBJ2-3 and V is TRBV4-1; TRBD2 matches 14 bases. The CDR3 has 18 amino acids. Germline V gene sequence: CDR1 MGHRA, CDR2 YSYEKL. Losses at the gene ends were 4 bases for V and 2 bases for J; bases not matched to a gene: 8. The CDR3 region has the DNA TGCGCCAGCAGCCCCCAGGGACTAGCGGGGGCTTCCACAGATACGCAGTATTTT. Translating gives CASSPQGLAGASTDTQYF.

In this sample, this clone is medium-sized. The CDR3 spells CASSPMTAATGELFF. Here the CDR3 DNA reads TGTGCCAGCAGCCCCATGACGGCAGCTACCGGGGAGCTGTTTTTT. The chain is built from TRBV11-3 and TRBJ2-2; D unresolved. This CDR3 has 15 amino acids. The V gene's germline CDR1 is SGHNT and CDR2 YENEEA. V gave up 5 bases and J gave up 5 bases, with 15 bases separating them.